The 21 T cell receptor beta chains below all came from one sample that was sequenced in a study of T cell clonality in common variable immunodeficiency. Study-wide findings and caveats: Fewer deletions and N-nucleotide insertions were reportedly seen in common variable immunodeficiency TCR beta sequences.

Sequencing used immunoSEQ multiplex PCR; TCRdb keeps in-frame clones, though not all of them. This sample shows nearly 20,000 clones and no singletons; 2.5% rests with the ten largest. These TCRs' antigens remain unknown. Sequenced material: peripheral blood mononuclear cells. These receptors were obtained from a human donor with common variable immunodeficiency.

There are many counts of this clone. Read sequence stops 3 residues before the CDR3 end, and the germline J gene provides the missing end. This chain connects TRBV29-1 to TRBJ1-2; perhaps TRBD1 as D (5 bases). The CDR3 has 12 amino acids. V lost 3 bases, J lost 3 bases, and 8 bases lay in between. Germline loops: CDR1 SQVTM, CDR2 ANQGSEA. The sequenced CDR3 bases are TGCAGCGTTGAGGGCAGGGACTATGGC. Protein sequence: CSVEGRDYG. The entire CDR3 protein is CSVEGRDYGYTF.

This clone appeared many times. The read halts 3 residues ahead of the CDR3 end, with the missing end drawn from the germline J gene. The chain uses TRBV29-1 and TRBJ1-4; the match to TRBD1 covers 9 bases. CDR1 SQVTM and CDR2 ANQGSEA come from the germline V gene. V was pared by 7 bases and J by 7 bases, with 13 bases of the junction left unmatched. CDR3 size: 15 residues. The CDR3 is CSARGPQGAPEKLFF. The DNA read from the CDR3 is TGCAGCGCACGGGGCCCACAGGGGGCGCCTGAAAAA.

This clone showed up many times. The read ends 3 residues early relative to the CDR3; the germline J gene fills the gap. The genes are TRBV7-8 and TRBJ2-1, with D uncertain. Trimming took off 5 bases at V and 0 bases at J, with 11 bases between the two ends. The CDR3 has 15 residues. CDR1 is SGHVS, CDR2 FQNEAQ, per germline. The CDR3 DNA, read in part, is TGTGCCAGCAGCCCCCTTATAATCTCCTACAATGAG. Amino acid sequence: CASSPLIISYNE. The CDR3 as a whole reads CASSPLIISYNEQFF.

There are many counts of this clone. Read sequence stops 3 residues before the CDR3 end, and the germline J gene provides the missing end. The rearrangement joins TRBV5-1 to TRBJ2-1; 8 bases fit TRBD1. Unmatched junction bases numbered 4, after V lost 4 bases and J lost 1 base. Germline V lookup: CDR1 SGHRS, CDR2 YFSETQ. The CDR3 sequence is 15 residues long. The part of the CDR3 DNA that was read is TGCGCCAGCAGCACCGGACAGGGATCCTACAATGAG. As protein: CASSTGQGSYNE. The whole CDR3 region reads CASSTGQGSYNEQFF.

This clone was counted at least ten times. The read terminates 3 residues before the CDR3 end, so the remaining end is supplied by the germline J gene. The chain employs TRBV5-1 and TRBJ2-3; D not certain. The V end was cut by 4 bases, the J end by 0 bases, with 18 bases between. The CDR3 loop spans 17 amino acids. Germline assignment: CDR1 SGHRS and CDR2 YFSETQ. The chain's CDR3 is CASSRTAPGTSTDTQYF. The sequenced part of the CDR3 DNA is TGCGCCAGCAGCCGTACTGCACCGGGTACTAGCACAGATACG.

At least ten counts were recorded for this clone. The read ends 3 residues shy of where the CDR3 ends; the end is completed using the germline J gene. The genes are TRBV5-5 and TRBJ2-1; D is uncertain. The CDR3 extends over 15 amino acids. Trimming took 0 bases from V and 3 from J, leaving 10 bases between them. The V gene's germline CDR1 is SGHKS and CDR2 YYEKEE (reference sequence). This CDR3 is CASSLEGFNYNEQFF. The sequenced part of the CDR3 DNA is TGTGCCAGCAGCTTGGAAGGGTTTAACTACAATGAG.

This clone has at least ten counts. The CDR3 extends 3 residues past the end of the read, so its final part is completed from the germline J gene. The chain recombines TRBV20-1 with TRBJ2-5, with D hard to call. The ends were cut back, 8 bases at V and 2 bases at J, with 12 bases in the middle. From germline, CDR1 is DFQATT and CDR2 SNEGSKA (reference sequence). The CDR3 sequence is 12 residues long. Incomplete CDR3 DNA: TGCAGTCCACAGCTTCGTCAAGAGACC. This encodes CSPQLRQET. The whole CDR3 protein is CSPQLRQETQYF.

This clone has ten or more counts. Coverage ceases 3 residues before the CDR3 finishes, and the germline J gene fills in the end. The chain employs TRBV29-1 and TRBJ1-6, with D possibly TRBD1 on 5 matching bases. The CDR3 loop spans 14 amino acids. The V end lost 7 bases, the J end lost 7 bases, and 17 bases lay between the germline ends. Per the germline V gene, CDR1 is SQVTM and CDR2 is ANQGSEA. The sequenced part of the CDR3 DNA is TGCAGCGCGAAACTTCAGGGTTCCAATTCACCC. Amino acids: CSAKLQGSNSP. The whole CDR3 sequence is CSAKLQGSNSPLHF.

This clone was detected ten times or more. The missing CDR3 end, 3 residues past where the read stops, is filled in from the germline J gene. The J gene is TRBJ1-1, the V gene TRBV20-1, with D possibly being TRBD1 (5 bases). This CDR3 has 15 amino acids. In germline, CDR1 is DFQATT, CDR2 SNEGSKA (reference sequence). CDR3 DNA (partial): TGCAGTGCTAGACAGGGCCCCGGGTTTGTAGGGCGA. Its translation: CSARQGPGFVGR. The CDR3 in its entirety is CSARQGPGFVGRAFF.

This clone was recorded many times. The CDR3 DNA, read in part, is TGTGCCAGCAGCTTAGTAGCCGAGAAA. Translating gives CASSLVAEK. The entire CDR3 protein is CASSLVAEKLFF. This rearrangement joins TRBV7-8 to TRBJ1-4, with D unresolved. The read ends 3 residues early relative to the CDR3; the germline J gene fills the gap. The CDR3 contains 12 residues. Germline V gene sequence: CDR1 SGHVS, CDR2 FQNEAQ.

This clone has at least ten counts. The read comes to an end 3 residues before the CDR3 does, leaving the germline J gene to fill in the end. The chain carries TRBV12-3 or TRBV12-4 and TRBJ1-6, with 8 bases that match TRBD1. The CDR3 extends over 15 amino acids. V was clipped by 5 bases and J by 7 bases; unmatched bases: 7. The sequenced part of the CDR3 DNA is TGTGCCAGCAGTCTGCAGGGGGCTCAGAATTCACCC. Amino acids: CASSLQGAQNSP. The CDR3 as a whole reads CASSLQGAQNSPLHF.

Concerning this clone itself: The CDR3 extends 3 residues past the end of the read, so its final part is completed from the germline J gene. V is TRBV7-9 and J is TRBJ2-5; tentative D call: TRBD1 (6 bases). CDR1 SEHNR and CDR2 FQNEAQ come from the germline V gene (reference sequence). This CDR3 has 15 residues. V lost 5 bases and J 0 bases, leaving 13 bases between the germline ends. CDR3 DNA (partial): TGTGCCAGCAGCGGGGGCCAGCAGTACCAAGAGACC. Translated, it gives CASSGGQQYQET. The CDR3 as a whole reads CASSGGQQYQETQYF.

This clone was picked up many times. The CDR3 extends 3 residues past the end of the read, so its final part is completed from the germline J gene. The rearrangement uses TRBV5-1 and TRBJ1-2, with D possibly being TRBD1 (6 bases). This CDR3 spans 14 amino acids. V lost 0 bases and J lost 7, with 13 bases in between. CDR1 SGHRS and CDR2 YFSETQ come from the germline V gene. CDR3 bases read: TGCGCCAGCAGCTTGGATCCAGGGGTGGGTGGC. Translation gives CASSLDPGVGG. From start to end, the CDR3 is CASSLDPGVGGYTF.

This clone was observed many times. The read is 3 residues too short to cover the CDR3 end, so that end is filled in from the germline J gene. The genes are TRBV28 and TRBJ2-2, with D possibly being TRBD2 (7 bases). Trimming removed 6 bases at V and 7 bases at J, with 15 bases between. The CDR3 runs 14 residues. Germline V CDR1 and CDR2: MDHEN, SYDVKM. The sequenced part of the CDR3 DNA is TGTGCCAGCAGGGCCGGGGGGCTCAGCGGGGAG. Protein: CASRAGGLSGE. The complete CDR3 protein is CASRAGGLSGELFF.

For this clone: The read finishes 3 residues shy of the CDR3 end, and the germline J gene is used to complete it. The gene calls are TRBV5-1 and TRBJ2-7, with TRBD2 identical over 8 bases. Germline CDR1 reads SGHRS; CDR2 reads YFSETQ. The V and J ends lost 4 bases and 0 bases, in that order; junction bases with no gene match: 6. This CDR3 comprises 15 residues. CDR3 bases read: TGCGCCAGCAGCCCTGAGAGCGGGAGCTCCTACGAG. Translated, it gives CASSPESGSSYE. From start to end, the CDR3 is CASSPESGSSYEQYF.

This clone was seen only a few times. The CDR3 end lies 3 residues beyond the end of the read and is filled in from the germline J gene. The genes are TRBV18 and TRBJ2-1; 12 bases are a match to TRBD1. The trim removed 5 bases at V and 2 bases at J, leaving 7 bases unmatched. Germline values: CDR1 KGHSH, CDR2 LQKENI. The CDR3 spans 17 residues. The CDR3 region is CASSSSGTGGAYNEQFF. Incomplete CDR3 DNA: TGTGCCAGCTCATCAAGCGGGACAGGGGGCGCCTACAATGAG.

This clone came up many times. The CDR3 is cut off 3 residues early in the read; its end comes from the germline J gene. The chain couples TRBV6-2 or TRBV6-3 to TRBJ2-7; 7 bases are shared with TRBD2. The CDR3 contains 16 residues. V lost 6 bases, J lost 2 bases, and 13 bases stayed unmatched. CDR1 is MNHEY and CDR2 is SVGEGT in the germline V gene. CDR3 DNA, as far as it was read: TGTGCCAGCAGCGGAGCGAGGGCCGGGGGGACCTACGAG. This translates into CASSGARAGGTYE. The CDR3 as a whole reads CASSGARAGGTYEQYF.

This clone has a count of ten or more. Read data end 3 residues before the CDR3 end; the end is taken from the germline J gene. The V and J genes are TRBV10-3 and TRBJ2-4; TRBD2 matches 7 bases. V shed 3 bases, J shed 0 bases, and the junction held 11 bases outside the gene matches. The CDR3 is 18 amino acids. Germline lookup yields CDR1 ENHRY and CDR2 SYGVKD. The CDR3: CAISDALQSGVAKNIQYF. Incomplete CDR3 DNA: TGTGCCATCAGTGACGCTCTCCAGAGCGGGGTAGCCAAAAACATT.

There are many counts of this clone. The read finishes 3 residues shy of the CDR3 end, and the germline J gene is used to complete it. The rearrangement links TRBV5-1 to TRBJ2-1; D possibly corresponds to TRBD2 (5 bases). Germline loops: CDR1 SGHRS, CDR2 YFSETQ. The V end lost 2 bases, the J end lost 0 bases, and 9 bases lay between the germline ends. The CDR3 runs to 15 residues. The CDR3: CASSLRTDSYNEQFF. Incomplete CDR3 DNA: TGCGCCAGCAGCTTACGGACTGACTCCTACAATGAG.

Many counts were recorded for this clone. The CDR3 bases that were read are TGCAGTGCTCGCCCTAGCGGGACGGGCACAGATACG. It yields the protein CSARPSGTGTDT. The whole CDR3 reads CSARPSGTGTDTQYF. V and J are TRBV20-1 and TRBJ2-3; 9 bases match TRBD2. The read gets to within 3 residues of the CDR3 end, and the germline J gene fills in the rest. There are 15 residues in the CDR3. CDR1 and CDR2 (germline): DFQATT, SNEGSKA (reference sequence). J gave up 1 base and V 5 bases, and 7 bases lay outside the gene matches.

This clone was found many times. The sequenced fragment ends 3 residues before the CDR3 boundary, so the rest is inferred from the germline J gene. This chain links TRBV7-9 with TRBJ2-5; TRBD2 is a possible D gene (6 bases). CDR1 and CDR2 (germline): SEHNR, FQNEAQ (reference sequence). The V end lost 6 bases, the J end lost 2 bases, and 13 bases lay between the germline ends. CDR3 size: 14 residues. The CDR3 DNA, read in part, is TGTGCCAGCAGGAACCTGGGACTGCAAGAGACC. Amino acids: CASRNLGLQET. The complete CDR3 reads CASRNLGLQETQYF.